This passage covers 17 T cell receptor beta chains from one sample sequenced in a study of T cell responses to AZD1222 COVID-19 vaccine. Generated by immunoSEQ multiplex PCR, the TCRdb table keeps only in-frame clones and is missing some. The table lists 60,000 to 75,000 clones, 70% to 80% of them singletons. This sample comprised peripheral blood, obtained 28 days after the second AZD1222 dose. These receptors originate from an adult who received the AZD1222 COVID-19 vaccine.

The rearrangement joins TRBV5-6 to TRBJ2-5, with TRBD1 identical over 12 bases. J was trimmed by 4 bases and V by 7 bases; bases with no gene match: 14. Germline V gene data show CDR1 as SGHDT and CDR2 as YYEEEE. The CDR3 length is 17 residues. The CDR3 nucleotides read TGTGCCAGCGAAGGGGGACAGGGGGCTCTTCAGCCAGAGACCCAGTACTTC. Its protein product is CASEGGQGALQPETQYF.

This chain joins TRBV7-3 and TRBJ2-1; D may be TRBD1 (6 bases). V lost 5 bases to trimming and J lost 7 bases, with 15 bases between them. The CDR3 has 14 amino acids. CDR1 and CDR2 from the germline V gene are SGHTA and FQGTGA. The DNA of the CDR3 is TGTGCCAGCAGCACACCGACAGGTGGGAATGAGCAGTTCTTC. Its protein product is CASSTPTGGNEQFF.

This CDR3 reads CASSSTGGTGEKLFF. CDR3 coding DNA: TGCGCCAGCAGCTCGACAGGGGGGACAGGTGAAAAACTGTTTTTT. The V call is TRBV5-1, the J call TRBJ1-4; 9 positions match TRBD1. V dropped 3 bases and J dropped 7; count of bases not matched to a gene: 7. Germline loops: CDR1 SGHRS, CDR2 YFSETQ. The CDR3 totals 15 residues.

V gene TRBV28 combines with J gene TRBJ2-7, with 7 bases matching TRBD2. This CDR3 region has 14 residues. The junction had 2 bases not matched to a gene; V was cut back by 1 base and J by 2 bases. Germline V gives CDR1 MDHEN, CDR2 SYDVKM. For the CDR3, the DNA is TGTGCCAGCAGTTTATTGGGGGGGGCCTACGAGCAGTACTTC. Its protein is CASSLLGGAYEQYF.

The chain employs TRBV19 and TRBJ2-2, with D maybe TRBD1 (6 bases). CDR1 is LNHDA, CDR2 SQIVND, per germline (reference sequence). V was trimmed by 4 bases and J by 4 bases, leaving 10 bases between them. This CDR3 spans 14 amino acids. The DNA for the CDR3 is TGTGCCAGTAGTACTGGCAGGGGCACCGGGGAGCTGTTTTTT. It codes for CASSTGRGTGELFF.

The chain recombines TRBV2 with TRBJ2-3, with 11 bases that match TRBD2. Germline trimming cut 8 bases from V and 2 bases from J; bases unmatched to any gene: 3. Germline CDR1 and CDR2: SNHLY and FYNNEI. The CDR3 loop spans 14 amino acids. The CDR3 DNA reads as TGTGCCAGCCTAGCGGGGGGTGCCACAGATACGCAGTATTTT. This codes for CASLAGGATDTQYF.

V and J are TRBV18 and TRBJ2-3; tentatively, D is TRBD2 (7 bases). CDR3 length equals 15 residues. Germline V lookup: CDR1 KGHSH, CDR2 LQKENI. V shed 0 bases and J shed 4 bases, with 11 bases lying between them. CDR3 DNA: TGTGCCAGCTCACCACCGGGGGGGCCTTCAGATACGCAGTATTTT. It codes for CASSPPGGPSDTQYF.

The chain couples TRBV12-3 or TRBV12-4 to TRBJ1-5; the D is unclear. The CDR3 contains 13 residues. Trimming removed 9 bases from V and 0 bases from J, with 9 bases in between. The CDR3 region has the DNA TGTGCCAGTAGTAAGAATAGCAATCAGCCCCAGCATTTT. This encodes CASSKNSNQPQHF.

The V and J genes are TRBV4-2 and TRBJ2-2, with 9 positions matching TRBD2. V lost 0 bases to trimming and J lost 9 bases; unmatched junction nucleotides: 14. The V gene's germline CDR1 is LGHNA and CDR2 YNFKEQ. CDR3 size: 18 residues. The CDR3 DNA is TGTGCCAGCAGCCAAGACGGAATAGCGGGGGCCTCCCACCGGGAGCTGTTTTTT. Translating it yields CASSQDGIAGASHRELFF.

The CDR3 DNA is TGTGCCAGCATGGGTAAAGGCTACACTGAAGCTTTCTTT. It encodes CASMGKGYTEAFF. V usage is TRBV6-5 and J usage is TRBJ1-1; D ambiguous. The germline CDR1 and CDR2 sequences are MNHEY and SVGAGI. V lost 7 bases and J lost 3, with 12 bases in between. CDR3 length equals 13 residues.

V is TRBV29-1 and J is TRBJ2-2; 10 bases map to TRBD1. The CDR3 runs to 13 residues. V was clipped by 7 bases and J by 4 bases; unmatched bases: 3. Germline CDR1 reads SQVTM; CDR2 reads ANQGSEA. CDR3 bases: TGCAGCGCCCGGACAGGGGGCACCGGGGAGCTGTTTTTT. Its translation: CSARTGGTGELFF.

Here the CDR3 reads CASSPPGVSNQPQHF. CDR3 bases: TGTGCCAGCAGCCCTCCGGGGGTTAGCAATCAGCCCCAGCATTTT. The chain uses TRBV6-2 or TRBV6-3 and TRBJ1-5; D might be TRBD1 (5 bases). Per the germline V gene, CDR1 is MNHEY and CDR2 is SVGEGT. The CDR3 contains 15 residues. Trimming took off 6 bases at V and 0 bases at J, with 12 bases between the two ends.

The rearrangement links TRBV5-1 to TRBJ2-1, with D hard to call. CDR1 and CDR2 (germline): SGHRS, YFSETQ. The CDR3 runs 12 residues. Trimming removed 0 bases at V and 5 bases at J, with 3 bases between. The CDR3 DNA sequence: TGCGCCAGCAGCTTGGCTAACAATGAGCAGTTCTTC. As protein: CASSLANNEQFF.

This chain links TRBV2 with TRBJ1-2; D gene uncertain. Germline V gene data show CDR1 as SNHLY and CDR2 as FYNNEI. V shed 8 bases and J shed 7 bases, with 11 bases lying between them. The CDR3 spans 11 residues. In DNA, the CDR3 is TGTGCCAGCGGGCAAGATCTTGGCTACACCTTC. Its translation: CASGQDLGYTF.

The rearrangement uses TRBV7-6 and TRBJ2-5, with TRBD2 matching 9 bases. Unmatched junction bases numbered 11, after V lost 5 bases and J lost 4 bases. This CDR3 has 16 amino acids. The V gene's germline CDR1 is SGHVS and CDR2 FNYEAQ. CDR3 protein: CASSPLASGTGETQYF. The CDR3, as DNA: TGTGCCAGCAGCCCCCTCGCTAGCGGGACTGGAGAGACCCAGTACTTC.

The CDR3 coding sequence is TGTGCCAGCAGCCCCGGCGGAAACACCATATATTTT. This encodes CASSPGGNTIYF. V and J are TRBV7-2 and TRBJ1-3, with unresolved D. Germline values: CDR1 SGHTA, CDR2 FQGNSA. V dropped 5 bases and J dropped 4 bases, with 6 bases sitting between them. The CDR3 consists of 12 residues.

The chain couples TRBV3-1 (or the pseudogene TRBV3-2) to TRBJ2-5; 8 bases agree with TRBD1. CDR1 LGHDT and CDR2 YNNKEL come from the germline V gene (reference sequence). CDR3 length equals 17 residues. After removal of 0 bases from V and 0 bases from J, the junction contained 6 bases not matched to a gene. CDR3 nucleotide sequence: TGTGCCAGCAGCCAAGAGGCAGGGGGCCGGTACCAAGAGACCCAGTACTTC. Protein: CASSQEAGGRYQETQYF.